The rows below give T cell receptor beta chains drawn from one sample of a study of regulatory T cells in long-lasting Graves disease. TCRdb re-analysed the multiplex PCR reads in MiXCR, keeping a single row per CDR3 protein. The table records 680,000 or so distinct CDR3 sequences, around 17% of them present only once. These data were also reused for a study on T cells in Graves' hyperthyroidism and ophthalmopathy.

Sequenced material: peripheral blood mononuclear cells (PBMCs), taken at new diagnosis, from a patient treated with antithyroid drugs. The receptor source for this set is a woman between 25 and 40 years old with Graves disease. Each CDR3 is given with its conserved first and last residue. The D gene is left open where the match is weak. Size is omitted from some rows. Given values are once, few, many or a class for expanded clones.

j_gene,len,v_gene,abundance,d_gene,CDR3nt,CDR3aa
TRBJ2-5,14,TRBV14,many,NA,TGTGCCAGCAGCTCCCTAACGGGGGCGGAGACCCAGTACTTC,CASSSLTGAETQYF
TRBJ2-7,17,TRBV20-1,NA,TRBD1,TGCAGTGCTAGCATATATACGGGGACAGGCGGGGTCTACGAGCAGTACTTC,CSASIYTGTGGVYEQYF
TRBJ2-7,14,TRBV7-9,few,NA,TGTGCCAGCAGCCCGACAATGACAACCTACGAGCAGTACTTC,CASSPTMTTYEQYF
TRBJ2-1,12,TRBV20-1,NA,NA,TGCAGTGCTTCAACTAGCATGGATGAGCAGTTCTTC,CSASTSMDEQFF
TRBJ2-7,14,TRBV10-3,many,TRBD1,TGTGCCACAGCCTGGGACAGAAGCTCCTACGAGCAGTACTTC,CATAWDRSSYEQYF
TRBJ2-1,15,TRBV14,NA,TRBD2,TGTGCCAGCAGCCAATTGGCTAGCGGATACAATGAGCAGTTCTTC,CASSQLASGYNEQFF
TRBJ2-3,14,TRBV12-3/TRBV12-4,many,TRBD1,TGTGCCAGCAGTTTAGAGACAGGGAGAGATACGCAGTATTTT,CASSLETGRDTQYF
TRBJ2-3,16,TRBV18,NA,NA,TGTGCCAGCTCACCCAGAGAGGGAGGTGGTCCAGATACGCAGTATTTT,CASSPREGGGPDTQYF
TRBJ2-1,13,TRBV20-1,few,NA,TGCAGTGCGAAGAAGGACGCCTACAATGAGCAGTTCTTC,CSAKKDAYNEQFF
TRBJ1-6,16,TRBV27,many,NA,TGTGCCAGTTCTGCGGGCTTGGGGACCTATAATTCACCCCTCCACTTT,CASSAGLGTYNSPLHF
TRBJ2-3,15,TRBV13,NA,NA,TGTGCCAGCAGCTCGGACGCGATAATCTCAGATACGCAGTATTTT,CASSSDAIISDTQYF
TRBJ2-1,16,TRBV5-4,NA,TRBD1,TGTGCCAGCAGCTTGGGGGACAGGGGGCCCCACAATGAGCAGTTCTTC,CASSLGDRGPHNEQFF
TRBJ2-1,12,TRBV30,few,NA,TGTGCCTGGAGTCCCCGGTTTTATGAGCAGTTCTTC,CAWSPRFYEQFF
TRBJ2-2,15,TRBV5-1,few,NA,TGCGCCAGCAGCCTTTCGATGGGGCCCACCGGGGAGCTGTTTTTT,CASSLSMGPTGELFF
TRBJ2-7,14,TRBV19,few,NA,TGTGCCAGTAGTACCCCGTCGGGGCCGTACGAGCAGTACTTC,CASSTPSGPYEQYF
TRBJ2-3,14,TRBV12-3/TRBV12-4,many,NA,TGTGCCAGCAGAAAAACAGGCAGCACAGATACGCAGTATTTT,CASRKTGSTDTQYF
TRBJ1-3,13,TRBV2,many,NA,TGTGCCAGTTCGACGGACTCTGGAAACACCATATATTTT,CASSTDSGNTIYF
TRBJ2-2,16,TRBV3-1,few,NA,TGTGCCAGCAGCCTTAGACTAGGTCTTTACACCGGGGAGCTGTTTTTT,CASSLRLGLYTGELFF
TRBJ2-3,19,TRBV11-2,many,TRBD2,TGTGCCAGCAGCTCCAGGGGCCTAGCGGGGGGGTCTGCCACAGATACGCAGTATTTT,CASSSRGLAGGSATDTQYF
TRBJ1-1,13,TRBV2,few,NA,TGTGCCAGCAGTGCCCAGAAGAACACTGAAGCTTTCTTT,CASSAQKNTEAFF
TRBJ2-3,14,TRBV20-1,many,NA,TGCAGTGCTTCTTACCCCCAGGGCGCAGATACGCAGTATTTT,CSASYPQGADTQYF
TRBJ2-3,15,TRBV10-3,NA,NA,TGTGCCATCAGTGAGGGGGGGCTAGCCCGAGATACGCAGTATTTT,CAISEGGLARDTQYF
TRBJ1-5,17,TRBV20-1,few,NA,TGCAGTGCTAGAGATGGGTTGGGGGTCTTTAGCAATCAGCCCCAGCATTTT,CSARDGLGVFSNQPQHF
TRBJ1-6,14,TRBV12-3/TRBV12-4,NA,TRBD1,TGTGCCAGCAGAAAACCGGGACAGGGGATCCCCCTCCACTTT,CASRKPGQGIPLHF
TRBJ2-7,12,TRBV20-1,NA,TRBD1,TGCAGTGCCAGAAGGGGGCCTCCCGAGCAGTACTTC,CSARRGPPEQYF
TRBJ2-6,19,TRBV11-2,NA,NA,TGTGCCTGCAGCCGAATATCCGGGACACCTGTCTCTGGGGCCAACGTCCTGACTTTC,CACSRISGTPVSGANVLTF
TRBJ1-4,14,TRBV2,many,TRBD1,TGTGCCAGCGGGACTGGACAGGGCAATGAAAAACTGTTTTTT,CASGTGQGNEKLFF
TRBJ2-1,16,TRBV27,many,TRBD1,TGTGCCAGCAGCCTCGACAGGGGGGCTAGTTCGATCGTGCAGTTCTTC,CASSLDRGASSIVQFF
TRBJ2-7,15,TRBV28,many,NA,TGTGCCAGCAGGACTGGAGGGGGAGGGACCTACGAGCAGTACTTC,CASRTGGGGTYEQYF
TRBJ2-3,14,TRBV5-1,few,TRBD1,TGCGCCAGCAATTTCGGGACAGTAGCAGATACGCAGTATTTT,CASNFGTVADTQYF
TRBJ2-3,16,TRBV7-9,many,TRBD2,TGTGCCAGCAGTCTCACTAGCGGGAGGTCTACAGATACGCAGTATTTT,CASSLTSGRSTDTQYF
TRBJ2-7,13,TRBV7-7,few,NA,TGTGCTAGCAGCTTAACCCCGAAGAACGAGCAGTACTTC,CASSLTPKNEQYF
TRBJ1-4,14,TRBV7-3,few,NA,TGTGCCAGCAGCTGGAGTTCAACTAATGAAAAACTGTTTTTT,CASSWSSTNEKLFF
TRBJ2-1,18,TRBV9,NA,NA,TGTGCCAGCAGCGTAGAGCTTGGCGGACTGAGCTCCTACAATGAGCAGTTCTTC,CASSVELGGLSSYNEQFF
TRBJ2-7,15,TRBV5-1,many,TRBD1,TGCGCCAGCAGCGACCCGGGACAGGCTACCTACGAGCAGTACTTC,CASSDPGQATYEQYF
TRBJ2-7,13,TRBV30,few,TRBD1,TGTGCCGGGGACAGACCTTCCGACTACGAGCAGTACTTC,CAGDRPSDYEQYF
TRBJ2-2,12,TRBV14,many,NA,TGTGCCAGCAGCCTTAACGCCGGGGAGCTGTTTTTT,CASSLNAGELFF
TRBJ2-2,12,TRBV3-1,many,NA,TGTGCCAGCAGCCCTTCGTTCCGGGAGCTGTTTTTT,CASSPSFRELFF
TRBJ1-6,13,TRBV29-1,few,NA,TGCAGCGTTGAAGACAAAGTCGGGTCACCCCTCCACTTT,CSVEDKVGSPLHF
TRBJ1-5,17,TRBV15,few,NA,TGTGCCACCAGCAGAGATCGGGGCGGACAGCCTTATCAGCCCCAGCATTTT,CATSRDRGGQPYQPQHF
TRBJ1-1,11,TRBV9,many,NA,TGTGCCAGCACCGCCCGGCAGGAAGCTTTCTTT,CASTARQEAFF
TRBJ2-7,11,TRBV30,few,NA,TGTGCCTGGAGTGTGTCAGGTCAGCAGTACTTC,CAWSVSGQQYF
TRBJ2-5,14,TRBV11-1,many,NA,TGTGCCAGCAGCGAAGGAAGGTGGAAAGGGACCCAGTACTTC,CASSEGRWKGTQYF